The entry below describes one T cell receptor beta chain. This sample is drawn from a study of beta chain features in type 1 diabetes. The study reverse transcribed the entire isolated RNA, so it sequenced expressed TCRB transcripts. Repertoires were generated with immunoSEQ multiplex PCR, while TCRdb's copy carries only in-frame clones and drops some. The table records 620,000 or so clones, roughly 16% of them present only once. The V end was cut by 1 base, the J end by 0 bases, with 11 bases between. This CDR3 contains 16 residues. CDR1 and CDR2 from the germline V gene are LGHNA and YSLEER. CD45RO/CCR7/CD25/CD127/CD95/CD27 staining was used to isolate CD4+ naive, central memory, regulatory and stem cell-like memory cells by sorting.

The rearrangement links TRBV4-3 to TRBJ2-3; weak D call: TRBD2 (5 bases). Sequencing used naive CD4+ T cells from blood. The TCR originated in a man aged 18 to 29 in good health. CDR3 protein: CASSQGPSRSTDTQYF. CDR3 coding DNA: TGCGCCAGCAGCCAAGGGCCTAGCAGAAGCACAGATACGCAGTATTTT.